This T cell receptor beta chain was recorded in a study of T cells expressing NK-cell markers. Each CDR3 protein gets one entry in TCRdb, which reprocessed the 5' RACE reads and gives no DNA. This sample's table reports about 540,000 distinct CDR3 sequences. This CDR3 is 15 amino acids long. Looked up from germline, CDR1 is LNHNV and CDR2 is YYDKDF (reference sequence). The clonotype was recovered from a man aged 18 to 35 in good health. The sample was blood T cells: a sorted CD56 or NKG2C T cell subset, CD4+ or CD8+ T cells, or bulk PBMC T cells (not recorded which). The chain recombines TRBV15 with TRBJ2-1; checking the TCRdb D call of TRBD2 is not possible without DNA. The CDR3 region is CATSIIGLAGNEQFF.